This entry describes one T cell receptor beta chain. Its antigen is currently unknown. A read error may produce the germline difference seen at one junction end. A primer matching the constant region was used to make TCR beta cDNA from 500 ng of total RNA. Three nested multiplex PCR rounds, a slightly modified ARM-PCR, produced the libraries for TCR beta. The study ran its first two PCR rounds for roughly 11 cycles each, using TRBV1-TRBV30 forward primers and a C-beta reverse primer. MiXCR, run by TCRdb on the multiplex PCR reads, gives a single entry per CDR3 protein. The sample lists roughly 55,000 distinct CDR3 sequences; 55% to 75% were seen once. These data come from a study of tumor-infiltrating lymphocytes in primary liver carcinoma. Study outcomes and limitations: Appearing in all five tumor regions was true of only about 8-25% of top clones.

Without any cell sorting, about 19-32 mg of bulk tissue yielded co-extracted RNA and DNA. No treatment had been given to the patients, who were chronically infected with HBV. All of the tumor samples contained over 80% viable tumor cells. The germline V gene has CDR1 SGHAT and CDR2 FQNNGV. The CDR3 runs 13 residues. This chain connects TRBV11-2 to TRBJ2-5, with no clear D. Specimen: liver tumor tissue from sampling region 2. Sample subset: tumor region T2, inferior pole. This receptor was identified in a man in his forties with primary liver carcinoma and hepatitis B virus infection. In nucleotides, the CDR3 is TGTACCTGCAGCTTAGATTTTCTGGAGATCCAGTACTTC. Protein product: CTCSLDFLEIQYF.